This is a list of T cell receptor beta chains from one sample in a study of cytomegalovirus exposure and HLA in healthy donors. The assay was immunoSEQ multiplex PCR, and TCRdb's table has in-frame clones only and misses some. This sample has more than 110,000 clones, with over 60% found just once. Sequenced: PBMCs. The receptors come from a man aged 40-55 years in good health and CMV-seropositive. Both conserved end residues are part of each CDR3. A D gene is named only where the DNA matches it firmly. Not every row has a clone size; where given, it reads once, few, many or a size class.

D,V,J,size,CDR3,DNA
TRBD2,TRBV4-1,TRBJ2-6,few,CASSQDGAGVTGANVLTF,TGCGCCAGCAGCCAAGATGGAGCGGGAGTCACTGGGGCCAACGTCCTGACTTTC
-,TRBV7-2,TRBJ1-3,-,CASSFGTRGSGNTIYF,TGTGCCAGCAGCTTCGGGACTCGTGGATCTGGAAACACCATATATTTT
-,TRBV2,TRBJ1-6,-,CASSEQGMDSPLHF,TGTGCCAGCAGTGAACAGGGAATGGATTCACCCCTCCACTTT
TRBD1,TRBV19,TRBJ2-1,-,CASSPRTGVPYNEQFF,TGTGCCAGTAGTCCCCGTACAGGGGTCCCCTACAATGAGCAGTTCTTC
TRBD1,TRBV5-4,TRBJ2-6,-,CASSLAGQGSNVLTF,TGTGCCAGCAGCTTGGCCGGACAGGGGTCCAACGTCCTGACTTTC
TRBD1,TRBV6-5,TRBJ1-1,-,CASSYSRTGVAEAFF,TGTGCCAGCAGTTACTCACGGACAGGCGTGGCTGAAGCTTTCTTT
-,TRBV7-9,TRBJ1-2,-,CASSFFGRGGYGYTF,TGTGCCAGCAGCTTTTTCGGGAGGGGGGGCTATGGCTACACCTTC
-,TRBV18,TRBJ1-6,-,CASSPKTGQSSYNSPLHF,TGTGCCAGCTCACCTAAAACAGGCCAGAGCTCCTATAATTCACCCCTCCACTTT
-,TRBV30,TRBJ2-7,once,CAWSATVSEQYF,TGTGCCTGGAGTGCGACAGTTTCCGAGCAGTACTTC
-,TRBV2,TRBJ2-2,-,CASKMRRDANTGELFF,TGTGCCAGCAAAATGAGGAGGGACGCGAACACCGGGGAGCTGTTTTTT
-,TRBV9,TRBJ1-4,-,CASSEGSEKLFF,TGTGCCAGCAGCGAGGGGTCCGAAAAACTGTTTTTT